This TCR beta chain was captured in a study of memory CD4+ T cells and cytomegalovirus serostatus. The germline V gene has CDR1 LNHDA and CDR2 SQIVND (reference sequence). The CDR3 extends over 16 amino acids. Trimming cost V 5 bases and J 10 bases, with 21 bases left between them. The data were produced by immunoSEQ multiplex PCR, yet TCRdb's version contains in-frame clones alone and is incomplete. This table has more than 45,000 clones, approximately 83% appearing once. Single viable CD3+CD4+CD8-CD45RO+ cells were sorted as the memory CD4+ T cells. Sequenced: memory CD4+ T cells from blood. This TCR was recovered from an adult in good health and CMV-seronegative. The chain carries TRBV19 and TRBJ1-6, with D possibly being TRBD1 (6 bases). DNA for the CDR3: TGTGCCAGTAGTGACTACGGGGGGCGGGTCGCATCACCCCTCCACTTT. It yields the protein CASSDYGGRVASPLHF.